This TCR beta chain appears in the sequencing data of a study of blood T cell repertoires in COVID-19. In the study's own analysis: Amplifying reference gene primers gave estimates of nucleated cell counts. Only in-frame clones appear in the TCRdb table, and some are missing; sequencing was by immunoSEQ multiplex PCR. D and trimming come from the DNA, and the V and J calls and clone size come from that table. Of some 110,000 clones listed, roughly 84% are singletons. The V segment lost 1 base and the J segment 9 bases; nucleotides outside the gene matches: 9. Germline-derived CDR1 and CDR2 are MNHNS and SASEGT. CDR3 length: 15 residues.

Sequencing was carried out using peripheral blood. This receptor was obtained from a man aged 40-50 years with acute or convalescent COVID-19. The V and J genes are TRBV6-1 and TRBJ2-3, with 8 bases lining up with TRBD2. CDR3 in DNA: TGTGCCAGCAGTGAAGAGCTAGCGGGCCTTTCAACGCAGTATTTT. Translation: CASSEELAGLSTQYF.